This T cell receptor beta chain was captured in a study of T cells in Graves' hyperthyroidism and ophthalmopathy (dated by TCRdb to the late 2010s). The study in broad terms: Peripheral blood samples were taken at initial diagnosis, before any treatment was given. A discovery cohort of roughly 100 patients, fewer than 50 with Graves' ophthalmopathy and 55 to 60 with stable Graves' hyperthyroidism, was used to find distinguishing TCR V-J signatures. An independent validation cohort of under 20 hyperthyroidism patients and 17 patients who later progressed to ophthalmopathy tested prospective prediction of ophthalmopathy. The 90 to 100 discovery patients were randomly split 7:3 into training and test sets. In six Graves' hyperthyroidism patients, the study also compared T-cell repertoires from thyroid tissue with T-cell repertoires from blood. After sampling, hyperthyroidism patients received methimazole starting at 30 mg daily, and ophthalmopathy patients received high-dose intravenous methylprednisolone. The paper describes TCR Vbeta CDR3 sequencing of 140 or so peripheral blood samples, made up of 43 ophthalmopathy patients, approximately 73 hyperthyroidism patients and about 17 progressor patients.

Moderately to severely active disease, a Clinical Activity Score of at least 3, a NOSPECS grade of at least 4, and a duration under 3 months were present in ophthalmopathy patients. Exclusion was applied to patients with uncontrolled infections, other autoimmune diseases, pregnancy or lactation. Clinical symptoms, serum thyroxine and TRAb, thyroid ultrasound, and orbital computed tomography formed the basis for the diagnoses. PBMCs were separated from roughly 10 ml of fresh peripheral blood using Ficoll-Paque density gradient centrifugation. Total RNA was extracted with Trizol reagent, and quality was checked on an Agilent 2100 Bioanalyzer. This clonotype has ten or more counts. The specificity of this receptor is unknown. No much larger clone is present one base from it, and per-base qualities are unavailable. The TCR beta CDR3 regions were amplified from the RNA transcripts. For the first round of RT-PCR on the TCR CDR3, the HTBI primer set was used together with the Qiagen OneStep RT-PCR kit. The libraries were constructed in a second round of multiplex PCR and then size-selected and purified. Sequencing of the libraries was done on an Illumina HiSeq2000 using paired-end 100 bp reads. Processing in the source paper ran as follows. SOAPnuke was used to process the raw data, throwing out any read that contained adapters or uncalled bases, had a mean Phred below 15, or lacked an exact constant-primer or identifier match. COPE v1.2.5 was used to merge high-quality paired reads, and clonotypes were defined as unique nucleotide sequences. MiTCR v1.1 was used to align the clonotypes against IMGT TRBV, TRBD and TRBJ reference segments. The analysis was restricted to V-J combinations with a frequency above 0.0001, which together covered 99% to 99.2% of the repertoires. The TCS score was defined as F50 (clonal expansion) divided by E x V (chaos), with BLOSUM62-based TCRdist calculated between CDR3 peptides within each V-J. Welch's t-statistics and random forest reduced roughly 540 V-J features to 13, which were used in a naive Bayes classifier (R e1071). Clones were called with MiXCR by TCRdb after fastp trimmed the public reads at Q25, and only in-frame beta chains were retained. Merged by CDR3 protein, the rows form single entries marked with the most common genes and DNA. V and J calls and clone size were set by TCRdb, not the authors. The sample has around 600,000 distinct CDR3 sequences on record, more than 14% of them singletons. Around 13% of the sample lies in the top ten.

CDR1 and CDR2 are read off the germline V gene as MNHEY and SVGEGT. Counted from cysteine to phenylalanine, this CDR3 has 16 amino acids. The DNA shown is the 48-base CDR3, in frame from base 1. From V the trimming removes 6 bases and from J it removes 2 bases, while the gene matches leave 12 bases of the junction unaccounted for. What the study reported, not specific to this receptor: In cross-validation, a model built on a 13 V-J signature told ophthalmopathy apart from stable hyperthyroidism with approximately 90% sensitivity and approximately 81% specificity, and in testing the same model reached 80%/75%. In validation, progression to ophthalmopathy was predicted by the model with 70.59% sensitivity and 72% to 85% specificity, a median of approximately 7.1 months before onset. Sample size was not statistically predetermined, and investigators were not blinded to group allocation. Most expanded thyroid clonotypes (frequency above 0.001) were also found in blood, which suggests that blood repertoires may mirror thyroid immune responses.

Sequencing input: blood. This sequence was found in a woman aged 45-59 years with Graves' ophthalmopathy. The sequence is built from TRBV6-2 or TRBV6-3 and TRBJ1-2, and 7 junction bases match TRBD1. The nucleotide sequence is TGTGCCAGCAGCTACCCAAGGGGGCCTTCAAACTATGGCTACACCTTC. Its protein product is CASSYPRGPSNYGYTF.